The present T cell receptor beta chain was sequenced within a study of CD8+ T cells in alopecia areata. Notes on the study in general: Patients displayed less clarity in TCR sharing than mice, a finding possibly related to HLA.

RNA extraction and reverse transcription yielded cDNA as sequencing template. Sequenced by immunoSEQ multiplex PCR; TCRdb stores in-frame clones only, minus some. The sample consists of 200,000 or so clones, about 60% of them appearing once. With respect to this clone: Its antigen remains unknown.

The sequencing here drew on CD4+ T cells sorted from blood, taken at week 0. This sequence was found in a human donor with alopecia areata.

The CDR3 DNA is TGTGCCAGCGCACTAGGGGGCACCGGGGAGCTGTTTTTT. The encoded protein is CASALGGTGELFF. The genes are TRBV25-1 and TRBJ2-2, with a weak D call TRBD1 (6 bases). Deletions cut 8 bases from V and 4 bases from J, with 11 bases between. The germline V gene has CDR1 MGHDK and CDR2 SYGVNS. The CDR3 totals 13 residues.